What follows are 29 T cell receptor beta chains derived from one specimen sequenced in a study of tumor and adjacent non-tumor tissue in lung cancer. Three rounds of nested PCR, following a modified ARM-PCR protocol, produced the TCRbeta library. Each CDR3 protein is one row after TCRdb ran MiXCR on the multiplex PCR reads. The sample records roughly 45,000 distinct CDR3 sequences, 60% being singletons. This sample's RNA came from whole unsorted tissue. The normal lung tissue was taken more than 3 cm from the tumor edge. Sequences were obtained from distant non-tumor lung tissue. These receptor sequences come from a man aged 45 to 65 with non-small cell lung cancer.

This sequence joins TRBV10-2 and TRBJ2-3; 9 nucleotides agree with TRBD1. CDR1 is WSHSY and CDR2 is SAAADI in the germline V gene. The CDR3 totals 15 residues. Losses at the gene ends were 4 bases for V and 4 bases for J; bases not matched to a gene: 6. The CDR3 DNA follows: TGCGCCAGCAGTGCGACAGGGGGTTGCGCAGATACGCAGTATTTT. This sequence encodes CASSATGGCADTQYF.

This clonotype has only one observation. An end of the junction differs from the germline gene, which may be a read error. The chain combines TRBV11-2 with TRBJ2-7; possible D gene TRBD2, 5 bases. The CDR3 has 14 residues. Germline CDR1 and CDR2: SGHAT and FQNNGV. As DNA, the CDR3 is TGTACCAGCAGCTCCGGGATGCCCTCCTACGAGCAGTACTTC. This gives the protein CTSSSGMPSYEQYF.

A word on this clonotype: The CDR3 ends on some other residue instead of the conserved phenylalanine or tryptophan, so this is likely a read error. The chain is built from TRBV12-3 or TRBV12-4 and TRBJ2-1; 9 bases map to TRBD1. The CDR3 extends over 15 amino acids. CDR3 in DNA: TGTGCTAGCAGACCCTGGACAGGGGACCACAATGAGCAGTTCCTC. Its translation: CASRPWTGDHNEQFL.

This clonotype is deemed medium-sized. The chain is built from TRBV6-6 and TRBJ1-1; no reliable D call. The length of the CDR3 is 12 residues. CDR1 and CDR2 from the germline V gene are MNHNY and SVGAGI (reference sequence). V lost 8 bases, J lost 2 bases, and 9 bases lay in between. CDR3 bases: TGTGCCAGCTCAAACTCAAACACTGAAGCTTTCTTT. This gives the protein CASSNSNTEAFF.

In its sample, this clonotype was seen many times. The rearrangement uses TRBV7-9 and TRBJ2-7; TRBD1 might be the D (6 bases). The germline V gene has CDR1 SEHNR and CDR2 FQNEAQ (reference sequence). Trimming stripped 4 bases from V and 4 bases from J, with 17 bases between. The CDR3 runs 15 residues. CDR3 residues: CASSSTGKPSYEQYF. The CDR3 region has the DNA TGTGCCAGCAGCTCAACAGGGAAACCTTCTTACGAGCAGTACTTC.

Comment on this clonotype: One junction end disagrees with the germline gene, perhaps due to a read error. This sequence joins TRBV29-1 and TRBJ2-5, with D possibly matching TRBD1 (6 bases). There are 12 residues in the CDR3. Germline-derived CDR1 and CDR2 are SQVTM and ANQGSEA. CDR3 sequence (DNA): TGCAGCATTGAGAGGGGGCAAGAGACCCAGTACTTC. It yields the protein CSIERGQETQYF. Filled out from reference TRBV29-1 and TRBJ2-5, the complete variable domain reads SAVISQKPSRDICQRGTSLTIQCQVDSQVTMMFWYRQQPGQSLTLIATANQGSEATYESGFVIDKFPISRPNLTFSTLTVSNMSPEDSSIYLCSIERGQETQYFGPGTRLLVL.

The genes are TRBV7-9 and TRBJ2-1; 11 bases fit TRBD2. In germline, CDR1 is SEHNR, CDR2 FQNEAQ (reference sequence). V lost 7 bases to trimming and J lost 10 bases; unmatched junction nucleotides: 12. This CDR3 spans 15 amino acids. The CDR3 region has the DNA TGTGCCAGCAACTCCGGGACTAGCGGCGCAGGCGAGCAGTTCTTC. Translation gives CASNSGTSGAGEQFF.

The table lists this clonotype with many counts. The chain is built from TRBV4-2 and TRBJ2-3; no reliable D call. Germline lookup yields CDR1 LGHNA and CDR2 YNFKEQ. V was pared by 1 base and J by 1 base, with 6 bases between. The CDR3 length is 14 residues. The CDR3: CASSQGGGTDTQYF. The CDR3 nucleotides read TGTGCCAGCAGCCAAGGAGGAGGCACAGATACGCAGTATTTT.

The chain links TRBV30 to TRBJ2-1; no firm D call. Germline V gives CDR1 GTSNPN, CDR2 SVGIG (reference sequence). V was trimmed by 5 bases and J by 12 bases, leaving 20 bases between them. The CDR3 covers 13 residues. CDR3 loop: CAWGIGCASGQFF. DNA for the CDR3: TGTGCCTGGGGTATCGGATGTGCAAGTGGGCAGTTCTTC.

CDR3 coding DNA: TGTGTGAGCACCCGGGACCAAGGCATCACAGATACGCAGTATTTT. The encoded protein is CVSTRDQGITDTQYF. The chain is built from TRBV6-1 and TRBJ2-3, with D perhaps assigned TRBD1 or TRBD2 (5 bases each). This CDR3 is 15 amino acids long. Per germline, CDR1 MNHNS and CDR2 SASEGT.

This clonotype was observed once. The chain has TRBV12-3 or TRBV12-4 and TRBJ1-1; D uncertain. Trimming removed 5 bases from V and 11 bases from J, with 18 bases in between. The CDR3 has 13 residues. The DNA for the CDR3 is TGTGCCAGCAGTCTCGTAAAGGGTTCGAGGGCTTTCTTT. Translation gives CASSLVKGSRAFF.

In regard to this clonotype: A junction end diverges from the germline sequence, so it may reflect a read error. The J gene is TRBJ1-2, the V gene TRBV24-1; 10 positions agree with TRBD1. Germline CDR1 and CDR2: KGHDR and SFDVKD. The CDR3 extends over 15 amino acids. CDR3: CVTSDPGQGNYDYTF. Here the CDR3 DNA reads TGTGTCACCAGTGACCCGGGACAGGGGAACTATGACTACACCTTC.

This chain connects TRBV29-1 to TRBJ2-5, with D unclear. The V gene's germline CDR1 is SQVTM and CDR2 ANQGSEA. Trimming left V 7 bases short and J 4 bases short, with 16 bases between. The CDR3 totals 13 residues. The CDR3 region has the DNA TGCAGCGCCATAATACAAGACGGAGAGACCCAGTACTTC. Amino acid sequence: CSAIIQDGETQYF.

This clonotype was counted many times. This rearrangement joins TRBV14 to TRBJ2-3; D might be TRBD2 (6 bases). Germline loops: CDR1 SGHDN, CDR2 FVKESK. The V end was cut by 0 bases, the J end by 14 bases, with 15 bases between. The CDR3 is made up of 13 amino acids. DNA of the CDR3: TGTGCCAGCAGCCAAGATTGGACTGGGACTGCGTATTTT. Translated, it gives CASSQDWTGTAYF.

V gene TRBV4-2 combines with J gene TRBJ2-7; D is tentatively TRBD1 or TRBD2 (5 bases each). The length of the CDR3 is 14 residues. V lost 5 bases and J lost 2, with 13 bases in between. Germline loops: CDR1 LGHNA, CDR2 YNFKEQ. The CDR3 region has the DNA TGTGCCAGCAGCTACCGGGACCTTCCCTACGAGCAGTACTTC. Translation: CASSYRDLPYEQYF.

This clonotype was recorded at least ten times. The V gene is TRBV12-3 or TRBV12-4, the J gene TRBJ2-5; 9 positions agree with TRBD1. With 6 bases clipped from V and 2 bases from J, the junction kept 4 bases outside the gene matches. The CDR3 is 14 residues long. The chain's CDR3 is CASRPDRGQETQYF. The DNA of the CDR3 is TGTGCCAGCAGACCCGACAGGGGGCAAGAGACCCAGTACTTC.

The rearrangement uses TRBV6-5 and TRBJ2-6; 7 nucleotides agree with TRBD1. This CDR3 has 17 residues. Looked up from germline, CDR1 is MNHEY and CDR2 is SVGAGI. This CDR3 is CVRSYTDRAWGANVLTF. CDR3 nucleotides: TGTGTCAGAAGTTACACCGACAGGGCGTGGGGGGCCAACGTCCTGACTTTC.

The CDR3 reads CASSIDGRSYNEQFF. The CDR3 DNA reads TGTGCCAGTAGTATAGATGGGAGGTCCTACAATGAGCAGTTCTTC. The rearrangement links TRBV19 to TRBJ2-1; maybe TRBD2 (6 bases). Germline values: CDR1 LNHDA, CDR2 SQIVND (reference sequence). Trimming took off 0 bases at V and 1 base at J, with 7 bases between the two ends. This CDR3 contains 15 residues. Full variable domain (outside the CDR3, taken from reference TRBV19 and TRBJ2-1): DGGITQSPKYLFRKEGQNVTLSCEQNLNHDAMYWYRQDPGQGLRLIYYSQIVNDFQKGDIAEGYSVSREKKESFPLTVTSAQKNPTAFYLCASSIDGRSYNEQFFGPGTRLTVL.

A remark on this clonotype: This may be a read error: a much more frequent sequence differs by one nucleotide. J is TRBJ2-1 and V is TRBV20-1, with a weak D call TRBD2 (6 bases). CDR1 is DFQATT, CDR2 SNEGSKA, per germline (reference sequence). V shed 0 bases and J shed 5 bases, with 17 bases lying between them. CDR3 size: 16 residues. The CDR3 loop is CSARDPTSGRDNEQFF. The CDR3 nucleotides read TGCAGTGCTAGAGATCCGACTAGTGGTCGGGACAATGAGCAGTTCTTC.

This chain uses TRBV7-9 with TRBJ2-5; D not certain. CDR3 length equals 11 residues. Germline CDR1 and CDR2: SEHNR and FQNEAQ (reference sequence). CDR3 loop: CAGSSQETQYF. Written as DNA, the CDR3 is TGTGCAGGCAGCTCCCAAGAGACCCAGTACTTC.

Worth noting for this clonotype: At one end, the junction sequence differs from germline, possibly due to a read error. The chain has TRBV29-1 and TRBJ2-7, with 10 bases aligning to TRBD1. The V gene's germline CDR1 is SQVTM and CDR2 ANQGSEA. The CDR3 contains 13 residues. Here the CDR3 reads CSTTGTGDYEQYF. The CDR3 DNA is TGCAGCACCACCGGGACAGGGGACTACGAACAGTACTTC.

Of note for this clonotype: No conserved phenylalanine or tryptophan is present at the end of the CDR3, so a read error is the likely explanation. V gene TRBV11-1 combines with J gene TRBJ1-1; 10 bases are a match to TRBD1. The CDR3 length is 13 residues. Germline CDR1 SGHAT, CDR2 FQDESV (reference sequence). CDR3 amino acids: CTSSPGTGDEAFL. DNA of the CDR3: TGTACCAGCAGTCCCGGGACAGGGGATGAAGCTTTCTTA.

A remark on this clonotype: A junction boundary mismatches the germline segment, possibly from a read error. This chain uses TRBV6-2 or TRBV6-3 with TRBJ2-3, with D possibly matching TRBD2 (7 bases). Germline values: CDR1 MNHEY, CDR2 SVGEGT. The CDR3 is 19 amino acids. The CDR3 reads CASNALTGGAGVEADTQYF. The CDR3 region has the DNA TGTGCCAGCAATGCACTAACGGGGGGCGCCGGCGTGGAAGCCGATACGCAATATTTT.

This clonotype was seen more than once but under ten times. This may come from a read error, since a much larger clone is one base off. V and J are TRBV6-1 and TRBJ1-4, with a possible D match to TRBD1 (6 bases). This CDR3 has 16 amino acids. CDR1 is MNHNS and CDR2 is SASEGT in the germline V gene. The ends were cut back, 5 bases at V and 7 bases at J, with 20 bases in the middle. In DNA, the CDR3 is TGTGCCAGCAGTATCACCCAGGGGCCTGTTAGTGAAAAACTGTTTTTT. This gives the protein CASSITQGPVSEKLFF.

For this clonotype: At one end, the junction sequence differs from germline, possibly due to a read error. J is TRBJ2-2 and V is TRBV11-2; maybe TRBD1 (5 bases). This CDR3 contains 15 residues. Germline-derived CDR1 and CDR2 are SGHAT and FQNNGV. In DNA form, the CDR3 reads TGTGCAAGCAGCCCCCCCCAGGACAACAGCGGGGAGCTGTTTTTT. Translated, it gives CASSPPQDNSGELFF.

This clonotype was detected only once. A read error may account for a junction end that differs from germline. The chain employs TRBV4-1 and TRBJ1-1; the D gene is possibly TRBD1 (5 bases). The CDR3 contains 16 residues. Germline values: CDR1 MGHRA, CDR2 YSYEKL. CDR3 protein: CARSRDLPAGLSEAFF. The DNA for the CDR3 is TGCGCCAGAAGCCGAGACCTACCGGCAGGGTTGTCTGAAGCTTTCTTT.

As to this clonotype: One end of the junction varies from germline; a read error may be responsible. The CDR3 protein is CASSYASGAQYNEQSF. The CDR3 nucleotides are TGTGCCAGCAGCTACGCTAGCGGGGCACAGTACAACGAGCAGTCCTTC. This chain joins TRBV11-3 and TRBJ2-1, with 9 bases matching TRBD2. CDR3 size: 16 residues. Germline loops: CDR1 SGHNT, CDR2 YENEEA.

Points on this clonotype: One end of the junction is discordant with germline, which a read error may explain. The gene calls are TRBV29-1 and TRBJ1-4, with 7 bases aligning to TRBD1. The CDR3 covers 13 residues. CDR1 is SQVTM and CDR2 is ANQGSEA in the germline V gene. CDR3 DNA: TGCAGCGCTTCCGGACAGGCTAATGAAAAACTGTCTTTT. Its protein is CSASGQANEKLSF.

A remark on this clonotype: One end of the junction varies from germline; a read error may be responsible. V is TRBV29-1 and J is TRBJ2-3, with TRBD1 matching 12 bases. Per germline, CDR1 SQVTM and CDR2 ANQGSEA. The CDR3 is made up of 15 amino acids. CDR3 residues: CSVTPGTGGTDTQYF. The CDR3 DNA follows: TGCAGCGTAACCCCCGGGACAGGGGGCACAGATACCCAGTATTTT.